Given below is one TCR beta chain in context. Its target is not known. At the DNA level, this CDR3 is encoded by other sequences in the same sample as well. Only in-frame clones appear in the TCRdb table, and some are missing; sequencing was by immunoSEQ multiplex PCR. The profile shows more than 2 million clones, just under 95% of them singletons. The data originate from a study of shared clonotypes between healthy human individuals. Overall study context: Donors were a couple of women and a few men aged 18 to 49. Notes on the study in general: A handful of donors had 5% to 6.5% of their naive CD4 clonotypes in common.

Naive CD8 isolation took CD45RO-negative cells positively selected for CCR7 and excluded terminally differentiated effector memory CD45RA+ cells. Nashville, Tennessee was home to all donors, who were Caucasian adults. Germline V CDR1 and CDR2: SGHVS, FQNEAQ. This CDR3 comprises 14 residues. Trimming left V 1 base short and J 5 bases short, with 8 bases between. This sequence was found in a man between 18 and 29 years old in good health. V is TRBV7-8 and J is TRBJ2-2; D is possibly TRBD1 or TRBD2 (6 bases each). The sequenced sample consisted of naive CD8+ T cells sorted from blood. In nucleotides, the CDR3 is TGTGCCAGCAGCTTAGTAGGGGGGACCGGGGAGCTGTTTTTT. Translated: CASSLVGGTGELFF.